The 9 T cell receptor beta chains below come from one sample, sequenced in a study of blood T cell repertoires in COVID-19. Profiled with immunoSEQ multiplex PCR; TCRdb holds only in-frame clones, not every one. The table has 200,000 to 250,000 clones, around 86% seen once. The material sequenced was peripheral blood. The receptor set was obtained from a man at least 80 years old with acute or convalescent COVID-19.

The chain recombines TRBV11-3 with TRBJ2-3, with 10 bases identical to TRBD2. Per germline, CDR1 SGHNT and CDR2 YENEEA. The CDR3 covers 16 residues. V gave up 5 bases and J gave up 5 bases; unmatched junction bases: 10. CDR3: CASSLDLAGEVDTQYF. The CDR3 DNA is TGTGCCAGCAGCCTCGACCTAGCGGGAGAGGTAGATACGCAGTATTTT.

The chain links TRBV7-8 to TRBJ1-1, with D perhaps TRBD1 (5 bases). The ends were cut back, 5 bases at V and 0 bases at J, with 16 bases in the middle. Looked up from germline, CDR1 is SGHVS and CDR2 is FQNEAQ. The CDR3 runs to 16 residues. CDR3 coding DNA: TGTGCCAGCAGCCGAGACAGCGGGTCGATGAACACTGAAGCTTTCTTT. Translation gives CASSRDSGSMNTEAFF.

The chain links TRBV19 to TRBJ2-1; TRBD2 might be the D (6 bases). The germline V gene has CDR1 LNHDA and CDR2 SQIVND (reference sequence). The CDR3 has 13 amino acids. V shed 7 bases and J shed 6 bases, with 13 bases lying between them. In DNA form, the CDR3 reads TGTGCCAGTATGGCGTCCGGGGGCAATGAGCAGTTCTTC. This gives the protein CASMASGGNEQFF.

The J gene is TRBJ1-3, the V gene TRBV18; 10 bases map to TRBD1. V shed 3 bases and J 6 bases; nucleotides not matched to a gene: 14. CDR3 size: 18 residues. From germline, CDR1 is KGHSH and CDR2 LQKENI. As DNA, the CDR3 is TGTGCCAGCTCACCTGTTTTTTCCGGGACAGGGGACGCAAACACCATATATTTT. Its translation is CASSPVFSGTGDANTIYF.

This chain joins TRBV4-2 and TRBJ2-1; D gene unclear. The germline V gene has CDR1 LGHNA and CDR2 YNFKEQ. The CDR3 is 12 residues long. Trimming removed 2 bases from V and 7 bases from J, with 6 bases in between. The CDR3, as DNA: TGTGCCAGCAGCCAATCCCCGAATGAGCAGTTCTTC. Amino acid sequence: CASSQSPNEQFF.

In this sample, this clone turned up a few times. The J gene is TRBJ2-2, the V gene TRBV29-1; 7 bases fit TRBD1. Germline values: CDR1 SQVTM, CDR2 ANQGSEA. V lost 8 bases to trimming and J lost 1 base; unmatched junction nucleotides: 7. The CDR3 contains 14 residues. For the CDR3, the DNA is TGCAGCTGTAGGAGACAGGGGAACACCGGGGAGCTGTTTTTT. It yields the protein CSCRRQGNTGELFF.

This chain uses TRBV29-1 with TRBJ1-1, with 9 bases identical to TRBD1. This CDR3 has 13 residues. The V and J ends lost 4 bases and 3 bases, in that order; junction bases with no gene match: 3. From germline, CDR1 is SQVTM and CDR2 ANQGSEA. The CDR3: CSVVGTGYTEAFF. The CDR3 DNA reads as TGCAGCGTTGTAGGGACAGGGTACACTGAAGCTTTCTTT.

This chain connects TRBV6-1 to TRBJ2-5; D is ambiguous. The CDR3 has 14 residues. V lost 0 bases, J lost 4 bases, and 9 bases lay in between. Germline V gene lookup returns CDR1 MNHNS and CDR2 SASEGT. The CDR3 sequence: CASSEAYMPETQYF. The DNA of the CDR3 is TGTGCCAGCAGTGAAGCATACATGCCAGAGACCCAGTACTTC.

The chain is built from TRBV12-3 or TRBV12-4 and TRBJ1-5; no clear D gene. The V and J ends lost 7 bases and 4 bases respectively, with 11 bases between them. CDR3 length equals 13 residues. This CDR3 reads CASTPLLNQPQHF. The CDR3 bases are TGTGCCAGCACCCCACTCCTAAATCAGCCCCAGCATTTT.